A single sample is the source of the 4 T cell receptor beta chains below, sequenced in a study of shared clonotypes between healthy human individuals. Produced via immunoSEQ multiplex PCR; TCRdb's table is partial and in-frame only. The sample lists around 980,000 clones; around 78% were seen once. The specimen was memory CD4+ T cells from PBMCs. As for subset: CD45RA-negative fraction. These receptor sequences come from a man between 18 and 35 years old in good health. Some clones in this sample may be carry-over from other donors' samples.

The chain has TRBV2 and TRBJ1-3, with TRBD1 as a possible D gene (6 bases). This CDR3 comprises 15 residues. CDR1 and CDR2 from the germline V gene are SNHLY and FYNNEI. Trimming stripped 10 bases from V and 0 bases from J, with 16 bases between. In nucleotides, the CDR3 is TGTGCCATCTCGAGGGGGGGATTCTCTGGAAACACCATATATTTT. This translates into CAISRGGFSGNTIYF.

This clone was found once. The chain joins TRBV5-1 to TRBJ2-1, with D possibly being TRBD2 (5 bases). The V gene lost 4 bases and the J gene lost 7 bases, with 15 bases spanning the gap. The germline CDR1 and CDR2 sequences are SGHRS and YFSETQ. The CDR3 extends over 14 amino acids. Here the CDR3 reads CASSEGSLRNEQFF. CDR3 DNA: TGCGCCAGCAGCGAGGGATCGCTAAGGAATGAGCAGTTCTTC.

This rearrangement joins TRBV9 to TRBJ2-1, with 7 nucleotides matching TRBD2. Germline lookup yields CDR1 SGDLS and CDR2 YYNGEE. Trimming cost V 4 bases and J 6 bases; bases outside gene matches: 7. The CDR3 loop spans 14 amino acids. The CDR3 sequence: CASSTGLVFNEQFF. The CDR3 DNA follows: TGTGCCAGCAGCACCGGACTAGTTTTCAATGAGCAGTTCTTC.

The CDR3 DNA sequence: TGTGCCACCAGCAGAGATACGGGGCAGGGGGCTAACGAGCAGTACTTC. Its protein product is CATSRDTGQGANEQYF. This chain connects TRBV15 to TRBJ2-7; 8 nucleotides agree with TRBD1. With V trimmed by 0 bases and J by 5 bases, 9 bases remained unmatched. Germline CDR1 is LNHNV and CDR2 is YYDKDF (reference sequence). The CDR3 contains 16 residues.